These 17 T cell receptor beta chains share one sample of origin, sequenced in a study of shared clonotypes between healthy human individuals. The assay was immunoSEQ multiplex PCR, and TCRdb's table has in-frame clones only and misses some. The data contain about 2.4 million clones, 93% of them singletons. The specimen was naive CD4+ T cells from PBMCs. Described subset: CD45RA+ positively selected. These receptors were collected from a man aged 18 to 29 in good health. Some clones in this sample may be carry-over from other donors' samples.

This clone was seen a single time. The genes are TRBV11-1 and TRBJ2-1, with D possibly being TRBD1 or TRBD2 (5 bases each). The ends were cut back, 6 bases at V and 8 bases at J, with 20 bases in the middle. The CDR3 contains 15 residues. Germline V gene lookup returns CDR1 SGHAT and CDR2 FQDESV (reference sequence). In nucleotides, the CDR3 is TGTGCCAGCAGTCCGGGACCTCCTTGGGCATATGAGCAGTTCTTC. Amino acid sequence: CASSPGPPWAYEQFF.

The chain is built from TRBV7-3 and TRBJ2-2; TRBD2 might be the D (5 bases). Trimming pared 0 bases from V and 3 bases from J, leaving 11 bases between. This CDR3 region has 16 residues. The V gene's germline CDR1 is SGHTA and CDR2 FQGTGA. Here the CDR3 DNA reads TGTGCCAGCAGCTTAACGGCGGGCCCTTACACCGGGGAGCTGTTTTTT. Translating gives CASSLTAGPYTGELFF.

The V gene is TRBV7-2, the J gene TRBJ2-3; the match to TRBD2 covers 11 bases. Germline V lookup: CDR1 SGHTA, CDR2 FQGNSA. CDR3 length: 19 amino acids. The V segment lost 1 base and the J segment 5 bases; nucleotides outside the gene matches: 14. The chain's CDR3 is CASSLVGTSGARGRDTQYF. In nucleotides, the CDR3 is TGTGCCAGCAGCTTAGTTGGGACTAGCGGAGCTCGGGGGAGAGATACGCAGTATTTT.

This sequence joins TRBV27 and TRBJ2-7; D uncertain. Germline V gene lookup returns CDR1 MNHEY and CDR2 SMNVEV (reference sequence). V dropped 3 bases and J dropped 4 bases, with 13 bases sitting between them. This CDR3 has 14 amino acids. The CDR3 region has the DNA TGTGCCAGCAGTTTTTCCCGCCAAGATTACGAGCAGTACTTC. Its translation is CASSFSRQDYEQYF.

This clone was seen a single time. The J gene is TRBJ1-5, the V gene TRBV4-1, with 10 bases that match TRBD1. Germline V gene sequence: CDR1 MGHRA, CDR2 YSYEKL. Unmatched junction bases numbered 11, after V lost 5 bases and J lost 4 bases. The CDR3 sequence is 17 residues long. The CDR3 DNA reads TGCGCCAGCAGCTTCGGGGACAGGGGTTGGGCAAATCAGCCCCAGCATTTT. Translated: CASSFGDRGWANQPQHF.

This chain joins TRBV11-2 and TRBJ2-3; TRBD2 aligns across 11 bases. Germline V gene lookup returns CDR1 SGHAT and CDR2 FQNNGV. This CDR3 contains 18 residues. The V and J ends lost 5 bases and 0 bases, in that order; junction bases with no gene match: 10. The CDR3 DNA reads as TGTGCCAGCAGCGCCGGGACTAGCGGATCCCGGAGCACAGATACGCAGTATTTT. It is translated as CASSAGTSGSRSTDTQYF. The full variable domain, rest sourced from reference TRBV11-2 and TRBJ2-3, is EAGVAQSPRYKIIEKRQSVAFWCNPISGHATLYWYQQILGQGPKLLIQFQNNGVVDDSQLPKDRFSAERLKGVDSTLKIQPAKLEDSAVYLCASSAGTSGSRSTDTQYFGPGTRLTVL.

This chain joins TRBV5-1 and TRBJ1-1, with D possibly matching TRBD1 (5 bases). Germline V CDR1 and CDR2: SGHRS, YFSETQ. The V gene lost 4 bases and the J gene lost 5 bases, with 18 bases spanning the gap. This CDR3 contains 15 residues. The CDR3 sequence: CASSMDRPRGTEAFF. The CDR3 DNA reads TGCGCCAGCAGCATGGACCGCCCGAGGGGTACTGAAGCTTTCTTT.

The chain uses TRBV7-7 and TRBJ2-5; 10 bases are a match to TRBD2. Unmatched junction bases numbered 6, after V lost 8 bases and J lost 3 bases. Germline CDR1 SSHAT, CDR2 FNYEAQ (reference sequence). The CDR3 consists of 14 residues. CDR3 sequence reads: CASRPGLAEETQYF. The CDR3 DNA follows: TGTGCCAGCCGCCCCGGACTAGCGGAAGAGACCCAGTACTTC.

The V call is TRBV2, the J call TRBJ2-1; the D is unclear. V was clipped by 3 bases and J by 15 bases, with 12 bases between them. CDR1 is SNHLY and CDR2 is FYNNEI in the germline V gene. The CDR3 has 11 residues. The CDR3 region has the DNA TGTGCCAGCAGTGAGTCACCTCGGCTGTTCTTC. As protein: CASSESPRLFF.

The chain links TRBV27 to TRBJ2-7; the D gene is possibly TRBD2 (5 bases). Trimming pared 5 bases from V and 0 bases from J, leaving 11 bases between. The germline V gene has CDR1 MNHEY and CDR2 SMNVEV (reference sequence). The CDR3 contains 14 residues. In DNA, the CDR3 is TGTGCCAGCAGTCGTCGGGAAAGCTCCTACGAGCAGTACTTC. It codes for CASSRRESSYEQYF.

This rearrangement joins TRBV5-1 to TRBJ2-7; 7 nucleotides match TRBD2. The CDR3 has 14 residues. V shed 2 bases, J shed 5 bases, and the junction held 7 bases outside the gene matches. Germline assignment: CDR1 SGHRS and CDR2 YFSETQ. CDR3 in DNA: TGCGCCAGCAGCTTCGGTCCTGGGGGGGACGAGCAGTACTTC. This encodes CASSFGPGGDEQYF.

V usage is TRBV19 and J usage is TRBJ2-5, with TRBD1 as a possible D gene (6 bases). The last part of the DNA fits TRBJ2-7 better; the J call may be wrong. The CDR3 is 12 amino acids. The germline V gene has CDR1 LNHDA and CDR2 SQIVND (reference sequence). The CDR3 sequence is CASSIRGGEQYF. In DNA, the CDR3 is TGTGCCAGTAGTATCAGGGGCGGCGAGCAGTACTTC.

V and J are TRBV11-3 and TRBJ1-1; TRBD1 is a possible D gene (6 bases). The CDR3 runs to 15 residues. V lost 2 bases, J lost 1 base, and 11 bases lay in between. Germline V gene sequence: CDR1 SGHNT, CDR2 YENEEA. For the CDR3, the DNA is TGTGCCAGCAGCTTAACCGGGACACCGAACACTGAAGCTTTCTTT. It specifies CASSLTGTPNTEAFF. The full variable domain, with the rest looked up from reference TRBV11-3 and TRBJ1-1, is EAGVVQSPRYKIIEKKQPVAFWCNPISGHNTLYWYLQNLGQGPELLIRYENEEAVDDSQLPKDRFSAERLKGVDSTLKIQPAELGDSAVYLCASSLTGTPNTEAFFGQGTRLTVV.

This clone appeared once. The chain couples TRBV28 to TRBJ1-1; D might be TRBD1 (5 bases). From germline, CDR1 is MDHEN and CDR2 SYDVKM. Trimming left V 7 bases short and J 1 base short, with 19 bases between. The CDR3 totals 16 residues. The DNA for the CDR3 is TGTGCCAGCACCCCAGCCTCTGAGGGGAAGAACACTGAAGCTTTCTTT. Its translation: CASTPASEGKNTEAFF. The whole variable domain, remainder taken from reference TRBV28 and TRBJ1-1, is DVKVTQSSRYLVKRTGEKVFLECVQDMDHENMFWYRQDPGLGLRLIYFSYDVKMKEKGDIPEGYSVSREKKERFSLILESASTNQTSMYLCASTPASEGKNTEAFFGQGTRLTVV.

This sequence joins TRBV6-5 and TRBJ2-3; 9 bases fit TRBD2. Germline CDR1 reads MNHEY; CDR2 reads SVGAGI. This CDR3 is built from 15 residues. The V and J ends lost 6 bases and 4 bases, in that order; junction bases with no gene match: 8. CDR3 nucleotides: TGTGCCAGCAGGAGGGCGGGAGGGTTTCCAGATACGCAGTATTTT. Residues: CASRRAGGFPDTQYF.

The J gene is TRBJ2-5, the V gene TRBV2; D is perhaps TRBD2 (5 bases). Germline-derived CDR1 and CDR2 are SNHLY and FYNNEI. Trimming cost V 3 bases and J 3 bases, with 17 bases left between them. The CDR3 sequence is 16 residues long. CDR3 residues: CASSERVVAAKETQYF. The CDR3 DNA reads as TGTGCCAGCAGTGAGAGGGTCGTTGCAGCCAAAGAGACCCAGTACTTC.

V usage is TRBV4-2 and J usage is TRBJ1-1, with no clear D. V lost 3 bases, J lost 12 bases, and 5 bases lay in between. The germline gives CDR1 LGHNA, CDR2 YNFKEQ. The CDR3 length is 9 residues. The CDR3: CASSQRTFF. In nucleotides, the CDR3 is TGTGCCAGCAGCCAGAGAACTTTCTTT.